The entry below gives a single T cell receptor (beta chain) sequence along with its context. These data are taken from a study of cytomegalovirus exposure and HLA in healthy donors. Amplification used 60 Vbeta primers and 13 Jbeta primers. The table came from immunoSEQ multiplex PCR; TCRdb's copy has only in-frame clones and leaves some out. Of around 190,000 clones in the sample, around 75% were seen once. Sequenced input: PBMCs. This receptor was identified in a woman in her thirties in good health and CMV-seropositive.

CDR3 nucleotide sequence: TGTGCCAGCAGCTTAGTTCAGGGCAGGGGAGATCAGTACTTC. It translates to CASSLVQGRGDQYF. The V gene is TRBV11-2, the J gene TRBJ2-4, with D tentatively TRBD1 (6 bases). Per the germline V gene, CDR1 is SGHAT and CDR2 is FQNNGV. The CDR3 sequence is 14 residues long. The germline V and J ends were trimmed by 1 base and 12 bases, with 16 bases remaining between them.